This T cell receptor beta chain was retrieved from a study of blood T cell repertoires in COVID-19. The wider study: There were acute and convalescent COVID-19 samples, and they came from the United States, Italy and Spain. PBMCs, B-cell-depleted T cells, or T cells provided the cDNA or gDNA that made up the material.

Patients at the Seattle site were enrolled during active infection and followed longitudinally. Trimming removed 2 bases from V and 5 bases from J, with 12 bases in between. The CDR3 spans 14 residues. Germline V gene data show CDR1 as SGHTA and CDR2 as FQGNSA. In the original processing: Amplification of reference gene primers was used by the study to estimate nucleated cell counts. TCRdb's copy holds only in-frame clones and misses some; the assay was immunoSEQ multiplex PCR. V and J calls and clone size are copied from that table; D and trimming were computed from the DNA. The sample has roughly 380,000 clones; roughly 90% are singletons.

The sample consisted of peripheral blood. This chain connects TRBV7-2 to TRBJ1-1; D gene uncertain. This clonotype was sampled from a woman in her sixties or seventies with COVID-19, enrolled during active disease. The CDR3 region has the DNA TGTGCCAGCAGCTTAAATGGTAGATTGACTGAAGCTTTCTTT. Translated, it gives CASSLNGRLTEAFF.